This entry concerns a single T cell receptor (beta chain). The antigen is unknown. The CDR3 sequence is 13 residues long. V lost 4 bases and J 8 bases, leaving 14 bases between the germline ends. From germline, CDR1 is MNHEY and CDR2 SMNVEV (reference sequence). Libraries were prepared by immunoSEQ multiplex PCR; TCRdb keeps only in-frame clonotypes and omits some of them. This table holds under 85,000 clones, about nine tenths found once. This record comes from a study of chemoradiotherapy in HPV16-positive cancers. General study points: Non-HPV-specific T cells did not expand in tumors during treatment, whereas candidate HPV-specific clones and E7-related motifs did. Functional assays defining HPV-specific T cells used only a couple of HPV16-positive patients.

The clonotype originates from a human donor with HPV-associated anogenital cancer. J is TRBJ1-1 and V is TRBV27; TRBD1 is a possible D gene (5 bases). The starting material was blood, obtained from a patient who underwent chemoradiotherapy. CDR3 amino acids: CASSSVRGPEAFF. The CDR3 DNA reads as TGTGCCAGCAGTTCAGTTAGGGGACCCGAAGCTTTCTTT.